These T cell receptor beta chains were read from a single sample in a study of post-analysis software for immune sequencing data. TCRdb reprocessed the PCR reads via MiXCR and lists one record per CDR3 protein. This table holds hundreds of thousands of distinct CDR3 sequences, roughly 45% found once. The sequencing sample was made of blood. Receptors originate from a girl under 18 with multiple sclerosis. CDR3s include the opening cysteine and the closing phenylalanine or tryptophan. Fields, in order: V gene, clone size, D gene, J gene, CDR3 protein, CDR3 DNA. D genes are given only for firm matches. Some rows mark clone size as missing; the rest say once, few, many or name a class of expanded clone.

TRBV6-1	NA	NA	TRBJ2-7	CASEAPGELNNEQYF	TGTGCCAGCGAGGCCCCGGGAGAATTGAATAACGAGCAGTACTTC
TRBV4-1	NA	TRBD1	TRBJ1-2	CASSQGRPGQVSVGYTF	TGCGCCAGCAGCCAAGGGCGACCGGGACAGGTCTCGGTCGGCTACACCTTC
TRBV12-3/TRBV12-4	NA	NA	TRBJ2-5	CASSLNPQGSEQYF	TGTGCCAGCAGCCTTAACCCTCAGGGGAGTGAGCAGTACTTC
TRBV12-3/TRBV12-4	NA	TRBD2	TRBJ2-1	CASSLGQGILAGEQQFF	TGTGCCAGCAGTTTAGGGCAGGGAATACTAGCGGGGGAGCAGCAGTTCTTC
TRBV15	few	TRBD1	TRBJ2-6	CATSRGGYGATGANVPTF	TGTGCCACCAGCAGAGGCGGGTATGGGGCGACAGGGGCCAACGTCCCGACTTTC
TRBV7-9	NA	NA	TRBJ2-1	CASSVVGLLSYNEQFF	TGTGCCAGCAGCGTCGTGGGACTCCTAAGTTACAATGAGCAGTTCTTC
TRBV5-8	few	TRBD1	TRBJ1-2	CASSWLGQGDSGYTF	TGTGCCAGCAGCTGGCTGGGACAGGGGGATTCTGGCTACACCTTC
TRBV10-2	NA	NA	TRBJ1-2	CTSRESSFYGYTF	TGCACCAGCAGGGAGTCGTCTTTCTATGGCTACACCTTC
TRBV5-1	NA	TRBD1	TRBJ2-1	CASSPTGGENEQFF	TGCGCCAGCAGCCCAACAGGGGGAGAAAATGAGCAGTTCTTC
TRBV29-1	few	NA	TRBJ2-3	CSVEGGLTDTQYF	TGCAGCGTTGAAGGGGGTTTAACAGATACGCAGTATTTT
TRBV7-2	NA	NA	TRBJ2-7	CASSWGGQNYEQYF	TGTGCCAGCAGCTGGGGAGGCCAAAACTACGAGCAGTACTTC
TRBV12-3/TRBV12-4	NA	TRBD1	TRBJ1-1	CASTHPGQGALWWNTEAFF	TGTGCCAGCACTCATCCGGGACAGGGGGCTCTCTGGTGGAACACTGAAGCTTTCTTT
TRBV6-5	few	NA	TRBJ2-6	CASSYSSGQGGGANVLTF	TGTGCCAGCAGTTACTCATCCGGGCAGGGAGGTGGGGCCAACGTCCTGACTTTC
TRBV5-8	NA	NA	TRBJ2-5	CASSLQSRRGQETQYF	TGTGCCAGCAGCTTGCAAAGTCGCAGGGGACAAGAGACCCAGTACTTC
TRBV5-1	NA	TRBD2	TRBJ2-7	CASSSGLASVNEQYF	TGCGCCAGCAGCTCGGGACTAGCGAGTGTCAACGAGCAGTACTTC
TRBV29-1	NA	TRBD1	TRBJ1-1	CSTDRGANTEAFF	TGCAGCACCGACAGGGGTGCGAACACTGAAGCTTTCTTT
TRBV3-1	NA	NA	TRBJ2-7	CASSQWRASSYNEQYF	TGTGCCAGCAGCCAATGGAGGGCATCTTCCTACAATGAGCAGTACTTC
TRBV12-3/TRBV12-4	few	NA	TRBJ2-7	CASSFLGLSYEQYF	TGTGCCAGCAGTTTCCTAGGTCTCTCCTACGAGCAGTACTTC
TRBV13	NA	TRBD2	TRBJ2-1	CASSLTQRGISYNEQFF	TGTGCCAGCAGCCTAACCCAGCGGGGAATCTCCTACAATGAGCAGTTCTTC
TRBV2	NA	NA	TRBJ1-1	CASSDGFMNTEAFF	TGTGCCAGCAGTGACGGCTTCATGAACACTGAAGCTTTCTTT
TRBV20-1	NA	NA	TRBJ2-7	CSARDQKAQTEQYF	TGCAGTGCTAGAGATCAGAAGGCTCAGACCGAGCAGTACTTC
TRBV18	NA	TRBD1	TRBJ1-2	CASSPLDRGPVYGYTF	TGTGCCAGCTCACCACTAGACAGGGGGCCCGTCTATGGCTACACCTTC
TRBV12-3/TRBV12-4	many	NA	TRBJ2-3	CASSFITSRTTDTQYF	TGTGCCAGCAGTTTTATAACCTCCCGTACAACAGATACGCAGTATTTT
TRBV7-2	few	TRBD1	TRBJ2-4	CASSEDRVENIQYF	TGTGCCAGCAGCGAAGACAGGGTGGAAAACATTCAGTACTTC